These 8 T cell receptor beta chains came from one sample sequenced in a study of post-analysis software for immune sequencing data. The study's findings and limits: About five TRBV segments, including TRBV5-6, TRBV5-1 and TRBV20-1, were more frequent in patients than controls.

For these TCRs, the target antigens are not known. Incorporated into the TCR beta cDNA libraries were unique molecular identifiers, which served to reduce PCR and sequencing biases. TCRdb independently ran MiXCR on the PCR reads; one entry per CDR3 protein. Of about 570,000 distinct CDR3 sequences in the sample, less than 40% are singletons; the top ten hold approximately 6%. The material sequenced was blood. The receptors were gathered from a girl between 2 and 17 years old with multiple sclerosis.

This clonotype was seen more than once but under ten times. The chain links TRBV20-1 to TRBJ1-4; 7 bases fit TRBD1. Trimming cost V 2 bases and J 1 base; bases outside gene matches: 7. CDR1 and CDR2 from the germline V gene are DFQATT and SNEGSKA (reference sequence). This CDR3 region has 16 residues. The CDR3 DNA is TGCAGTGCTAGATCCCAGGGGGAGAGAACTAATGAAAAACTGTTTTTT. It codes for CSARSQGERTNEKLFF.

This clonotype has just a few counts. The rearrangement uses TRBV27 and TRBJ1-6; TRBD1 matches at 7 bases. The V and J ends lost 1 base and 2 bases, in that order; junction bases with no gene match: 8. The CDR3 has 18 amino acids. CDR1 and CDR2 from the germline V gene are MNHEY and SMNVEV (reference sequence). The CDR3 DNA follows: TGTGCCAGCAGTTTATGGGGATCGACAGGGACCTATAATTCACCCCTCCACTTT. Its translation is CASSLWGSTGTYNSPLHF.

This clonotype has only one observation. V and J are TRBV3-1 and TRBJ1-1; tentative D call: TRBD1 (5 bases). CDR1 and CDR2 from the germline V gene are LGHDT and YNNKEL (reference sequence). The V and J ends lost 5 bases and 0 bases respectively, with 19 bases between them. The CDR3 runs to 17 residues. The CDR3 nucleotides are TGTGCCAGCAGCGTCACAGGCCTTTACTCTGTGAACACTGAAGCTTTCTTT. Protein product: CASSVTGLYSVNTEAFF. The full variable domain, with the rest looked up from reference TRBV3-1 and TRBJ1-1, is DTAVSQTPKYLVTQMGNDKSIKCEQNLGHDTMYWYKQDSKKFLKIMFSYNNKELIINETVPNRFSPKSPDKAHLNLHINSLELGDSAVYFCASSVTGLYSVNTEAFFGQGTRLTVV.

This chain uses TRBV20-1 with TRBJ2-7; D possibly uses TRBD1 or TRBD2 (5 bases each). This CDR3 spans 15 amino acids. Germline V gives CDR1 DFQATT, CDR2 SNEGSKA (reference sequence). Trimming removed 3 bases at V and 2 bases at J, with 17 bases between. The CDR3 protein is CSARRGAGWPYEQYF. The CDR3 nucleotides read TGCAGTGCTAGGAGGGGAGCAGGCTGGCCCTACGAGCAGTACTTC.

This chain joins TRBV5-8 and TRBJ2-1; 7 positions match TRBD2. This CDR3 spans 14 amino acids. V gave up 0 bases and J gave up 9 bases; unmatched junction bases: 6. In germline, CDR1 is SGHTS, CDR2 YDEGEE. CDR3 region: CASSLERGILEQFF. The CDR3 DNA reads TGTGCCAGCAGCTTGGAGCGGGGTATTCTTGAGCAGTTCTTC.

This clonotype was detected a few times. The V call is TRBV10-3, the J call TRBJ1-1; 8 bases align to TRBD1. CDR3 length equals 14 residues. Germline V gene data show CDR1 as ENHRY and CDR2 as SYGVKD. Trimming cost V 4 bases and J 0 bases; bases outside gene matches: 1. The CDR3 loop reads CAISGQGMNTEAFF. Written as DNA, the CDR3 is TGTGCCATCAGTGGACAGGGGATGAACACTGAAGCTTTCTTT.

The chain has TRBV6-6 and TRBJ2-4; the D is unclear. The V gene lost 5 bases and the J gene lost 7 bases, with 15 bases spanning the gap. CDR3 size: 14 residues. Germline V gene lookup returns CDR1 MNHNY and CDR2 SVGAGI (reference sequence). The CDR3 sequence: CASSPDTDGNIQYF. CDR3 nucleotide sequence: TGTGCCAGCAGTCCCGACACTGATGGGAACATTCAGTACTTC.

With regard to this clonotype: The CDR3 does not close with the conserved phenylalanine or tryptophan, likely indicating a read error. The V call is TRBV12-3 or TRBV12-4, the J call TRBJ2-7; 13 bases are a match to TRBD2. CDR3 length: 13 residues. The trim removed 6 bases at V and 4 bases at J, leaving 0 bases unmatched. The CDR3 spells CASRTSGGYEQYL. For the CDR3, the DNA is TGTGCCAGCAGGACTAGCGGGGGGTACGAGCAGTACCTC.